These T cell receptor beta chains were read from a single sample in a study of T cell responses to AZD1222 COVID-19 vaccine. Produced via immunoSEQ multiplex PCR; TCRdb's table is partial and in-frame only. The table lists fewer than 150,000 clones, approximately 93% of them singletons. The source was peripheral blood, collected on day 0 of AZD1222 vaccination. Receptor source: an adult in good health. CDR3s include the opening cysteine and the closing phenylalanine or tryptophan. D genes are given only for firm matches. Clone sizes are given selectively: once, few, many, or a class where the clone is expanded.

d_gene: -
abundance: few
v_gene: TRBV5-5
j_gene: TRBJ1-2
CDR3nt: TGTGCCAGCAGCTTTTACCCGGACAGATTTAACTATGGCTACACCTTC
CDR3aa: CASSFYPDRFNYGYTF

d_gene: -
abundance: once
v_gene: TRBV6-6
j_gene: TRBJ1-1
CDR3nt: TGTGCCAGCAGTGAGGGGAGGATATACACTGAAGCTTTCTTT
CDR3aa: CASSEGRIYTEAFF

d_gene: -
abundance: -
v_gene: TRBV7-2
j_gene: TRBJ1-4
CDR3nt: TGTGCCAGCAGCTTACTTGGGGGGCCCTACGAAAAACTGTTTTTT
CDR3aa: CASSLLGGPYEKLFF

d_gene: TRBD2
abundance: -
v_gene: TRBV4-2
j_gene: TRBJ2-7
CDR3nt: TGTGCCAGTACGTGGACTAGCGGGACCAACTACGAGCAGTACTTC
CDR3aa: CASTWTSGTNYEQYF

d_gene: TRBD1
abundance: once
v_gene: TRBV19
j_gene: TRBJ1-2
CDR3nt: TGTGCCAGTACCGTCCGGGGACAGGGTGCCTATGGCTACACCTTC
CDR3aa: CASTVRGQGAYGYTF

d_gene: TRBD1
abundance: once
v_gene: TRBV7-6
j_gene: TRBJ2-2
CDR3nt: TGTGCCAGCAGCCCGCGACAGGGGGCGCACACCGGGGAGCTGTTTTTT
CDR3aa: CASSPRQGAHTGELFF

d_gene: -
abundance: -
v_gene: TRBV5-6
j_gene: TRBJ1-6
CDR3nt: TGTGCCAGCAGCCCCCCCGGGGTTTATAATTCACCCCTCCACTTT
CDR3aa: CASSPPGVYNSPLHF

d_gene: -
abundance: -
v_gene: TRBV19
j_gene: TRBJ1-3
CDR3nt: TGTGCCAGTAGATCCGGGCAATCAGGGAACACCATATATTTT
CDR3aa: CASRSGQSGNTIYF

d_gene: TRBD1
abundance: -
v_gene: TRBV12-3/TRBV12-4
j_gene: TRBJ1-5
CDR3nt: TGTGCCAGCAGTACTGGACAGGTTCAGCATTTT
CDR3aa: CASSTGQVQHF

d_gene: -
abundance: -
v_gene: TRBV6-1
j_gene: TRBJ1-5
CDR3nt: TGTGCCAGCAGTGAAGTTATACAACGTCGTCAGCCCCAGCATTTT
CDR3aa: CASSEVIQRRQPQHF

d_gene: -
abundance: -
v_gene: TRBV5-1
j_gene: TRBJ1-2
CDR3nt: TGCGCCAGCAGCTTGGGATACCGGGGTACCCTTGGCTACACCTTC
CDR3aa: CASSLGYRGTLGYTF

d_gene: -
abundance: -
v_gene: TRBV11-2
j_gene: TRBJ2-7
CDR3nt: TGTGCCAGCAGCGGGGGGGCCTTTAACTACGAGCAGTACTTC
CDR3aa: CASSGGAFNYEQYF